The 32 T cell receptor beta chains presented below share a single source sample, sequenced in a study of T cells in Graves' hyperthyroidism and ophthalmopathy. There were TCR beta CDR3 regions amplified from RNA transcripts. Carried out on the TCR CDR3, a first-round RT-PCR used the HTBI primer set. TCRdb itself ran the multiplex PCR reads through MiXCR, one entry per CDR3 protein. The sample consists of 300,000 to 450,000 distinct CDR3 sequences, roughly 13% of them appearing once. The source material was blood. The receptors come from a woman in her fifties or sixties with Graves' hyperthyroidism.

The rearrangement links TRBV29-1 to TRBJ1-2; D call uncertain. The CDR3 totals 11 residues. The germline V gene has CDR1 SQVTM and CDR2 ANQGSEA. The V gene lost 0 bases and the J gene lost 8 bases, with 7 bases spanning the gap. The CDR3 sequence: CSVEDSGGYTF. Written as DNA, the CDR3 is TGCAGCGTTGAAGATTCCGGGGGCTACACCTTC.

As for this clonotype: A much larger clone sits a single nucleotide away, making a read error possible. Likely a read error: the CDR3 ends without its conserved phenylalanine or tryptophan. The rearrangement links TRBV28 to TRBJ1-2; the match to TRBD1 covers 8 bases. The CDR3 extends over 15 amino acids. Trimming took 4 bases from V and 0 from J; bases not matched to a gene: 4. Germline loops: CDR1 MDHEN, CDR2 SYDVKM. CDR3 amino acids: CASSSPGQANYGYTL. CDR3 DNA sequence: TGTGCCAGCAGTTCTCCGGGACAGGCTAACTATGGCTACACCCTC.

This clonotype was detected ten times or more. This sequence joins TRBV7-3 and TRBJ2-1; D possibly corresponds to TRBD1 (5 bases). Germline V CDR1 and CDR2: SGHTA, FQGTGA. Trimming removed 4 bases from V and 6 bases from J, with 10 bases in between. The CDR3 sequence is 13 residues long. The CDR3 DNA follows: TGTGCCAGCAGCTCCTGGCAGGGCAATGAGCAGTTCTTC. Translated: CASSSWQGNEQFF.

The chain employs TRBV7-9 and TRBJ2-2, with 10 bases matching TRBD2. After removal of 4 bases from V and 10 bases from J, the junction contained 6 bases not matched to a gene. The V gene's germline CDR1 is SEHNR and CDR2 FQNEAQ (reference sequence). The length of the CDR3 is 14 residues. As DNA, the CDR3 is TGTGCCAGCAGCTCTCAGCGGGAGGGCTTGGAGCTGTTTTTT. Protein sequence: CASSSQREGLELFF.

This clonotype was found many times. This sequence joins TRBV11-2 and TRBJ2-7; D gene uncertain. V lost 8 bases and J 5 bases, leaving 10 bases between the germline ends. This CDR3 comprises 11 residues. Germline loops: CDR1 SGHAT, CDR2 FQNNGV. Here the CDR3 DNA reads TGTGCCAGCGCGCTTTCCCACGAGCAGTACTTC. Translation: CASALSHEQYF. The whole variable domain, filled in from reference TRBV11-2 and TRBJ2-7, reads EAGVAQSPRYKIIEKRQSVAFWCNPISGHATLYWYQQILGQGPKLLIQFQNNGVVDDSQLPKDRFSAERLKGVDSTLKIQPAKLEDSAVYLCASALSHEQYFGPGTRLTVT.

This clonotype appeared many times. The CDR3 spells CASSFGGRRAGVNTGELFF. The CDR3 DNA reads TGTGCCAGCAGTTTCGGGGGGCGCAGAGCGGGGGTGAACACCGGGGAGCTGTTTTTT. This chain connects TRBV28 to TRBJ2-2; 8 nucleotides line up with TRBD2. CDR3 length: 19 amino acids. The V segment lost 3 bases and the J segment 1 base; nucleotides outside the gene matches: 13. Germline lookup yields CDR1 MDHEN and CDR2 SYDVKM.

The table lists this clonotype with many counts. The genes are TRBV28 and TRBJ2-3; TRBD1 matches at 11 bases. This CDR3 contains 18 residues. Germline V gene sequence: CDR1 MDHEN, CDR2 SYDVKM. V shed 6 bases and J 4 bases; nucleotides not matched to a gene: 15. CDR3 protein: CASSTPRMDRGQADTQYF. The DNA for the CDR3 is TGTGCCAGCAGCACGCCGAGGATGGACAGGGGGCAAGCAGATACGCAGTATTTT.

This clonotype was found many times. The chain carries TRBV5-8 and TRBJ2-3, with D perhaps matching TRBD1 or TRBD2 (5 bases each). The CDR3 is 14 amino acids. The germline CDR1 and CDR2 sequences are SGHTS and YDEGEE. V lost 0 bases and J 5 bases, leaving 10 bases between the germline ends. This CDR3 is CASSLAQGVDTQYF. The CDR3, as DNA: TGTGCCAGCAGCTTGGCCCAGGGAGTAGATACGCAGTATTTT.

This clonotype appeared many times. The J gene is TRBJ2-7, the V gene TRBV20-1; D perhaps matches TRBD1 (6 bases). Germline values: CDR1 DFQATT, CDR2 SNEGSKA (reference sequence). This CDR3 has 13 amino acids. The V and J ends lost 6 bases and 2 bases respectively, with 14 bases between them. CDR3 nucleotide sequence: TGCAGTGCCATTCTGACAGGAGCCTACGAGCAGTACTTC. Its protein product is CSAILTGAYEQYF.

This clonotype has just a few counts. The rearrangement uses TRBV20-1 and TRBJ1-2, with 8 positions matching TRBD1. The J segment lost 4 bases and the V segment lost 1 base, leaving 5 bases of the junction unmatched. Germline V gives CDR1 DFQATT, CDR2 SNEGSKA (reference sequence). The CDR3 runs 14 residues. For the CDR3, the DNA is TGCAGTGCTAGAGCACCAGGGGGCCCCTATGGCTACACCTTC. Residues: CSARAPGGPYGYTF.

There are many counts of this clonotype. The chain carries TRBV13 and TRBJ2-7; TRBD1 agrees at 11 bases. The length of the CDR3 is 14 residues. With 3 bases clipped from V and 5 bases from J, the junction kept 3 bases outside the gene matches. Germline CDR1 is PRHDT and CDR2 is FYEKMQ (reference sequence). This CDR3 is CASSLDRGRHEQYF. CDR3 nucleotide sequence: TGTGCCAGCAGCTTGGACAGGGGGCGACACGAGCAGTACTTC.

At least ten counts were recorded for this clonotype. The chain is built from TRBV7-2 and TRBJ2-3; D may correspond to TRBD1 or TRBD2 (5 bases each). The CDR3 runs to 13 residues. Germline V gene sequence: CDR1 SGHTA, CDR2 FQGNSA. The V gene lost 1 base and the J gene lost 6 bases, with 8 bases spanning the gap. The CDR3 reads CASSLGDRDTQYF. The CDR3 DNA is TGTGCCAGCAGCTTAGGGGACCGGGATACGCAGTATTTT.

Concerning this clonotype itself: A clone one base away is much larger, so this may be a read error. V gene TRBV4-1 combines with J gene TRBJ2-7; 12 bases map to TRBD2. The J call is in doubt because the DNA end fits TRBJ2-1 better. CDR1 is MGHRA and CDR2 is YSYEKL in the germline V gene. CDR3 length equals 17 residues. CDR3 region: CASSQSPALAGGYEQFF. The CDR3 DNA reads as TGCGCCAGCAGCCAGAGCCCCGCCCTAGCGGGAGGGTACGAGCAGTTCTTC.

This clonotype was detected only a few times. V usage is TRBV19 and J usage is TRBJ2-2; D unclear. Germline values: CDR1 LNHDA, CDR2 SQIVND (reference sequence). The CDR3 spans 17 residues. Trimming took 2 bases from V and 3 from J, leaving 16 bases between them. CDR3 region: CASSIPLGLVYTGELFF. CDR3 nucleotides: TGTGCCAGTAGTATACCGTTAGGCCTGGTCTACACCGGGGAGCTGTTTTTT.

Turning to this clonotype: It is likely a read error, because the conserved phenylalanine at the end of the CDR3 is missing. The chain couples TRBV5-8 to TRBJ1-6, with 10 positions matching TRBD1. Germline CDR1 is SGHTS and CDR2 is YDEGEE. With 4 bases clipped from V and 7 bases from J, the junction kept 5 bases outside the gene matches. This CDR3 comprises 15 residues. The CDR3 spells CASSRQGAKNSPLHL. The CDR3 nucleotides are TGTGCCAGCAGCCGACAGGGGGCGAAGAATTCACCCCTCCACCTT.

The chain uses TRBV5-6 and TRBJ1-3; D is uncertain. The CDR3 totals 14 residues. Germline V lookup: CDR1 SGHDT, CDR2 YYEEEE. V lost 6 bases and J 4 bases, leaving 14 bases between the germline ends. CDR3 DNA sequence: TGTGCCAGCATACTGTGGGGAAGAGGAAACACCATATATTTT. It is translated as CASILWGRGNTIYF.

This clonotype appeared many times. At one boundary the junction diverges from the germline segment, which might be a read error. V is TRBV7-7 and J is TRBJ2-2, with 8 bases matching TRBD2. Germline assignment: CDR1 SSHAT and CDR2 FNYEAQ (reference sequence). The CDR3 is made up of 15 amino acids. Written as DNA, the CDR3 is TGTGCTAGCAGCCGCAGCGGGAGTAACACCGGGGAGCTGTTTTTT. This sequence encodes CASSRSGSNTGELFF.

The J gene is TRBJ2-1, the V gene TRBV5-6; no reliable D call. The germline V gene has CDR1 SGHDT and CDR2 YYEEEE. V was trimmed by 4 bases and J by 7 bases, leaving 12 bases between them. The CDR3 contains 13 residues. Here the CDR3 DNA reads TGTGCCAGCAGCCCCTTCTGGGCAAATGAGCAGTTCTTC. Residues: CASSPFWANEQFF.

V and J are TRBV13 and TRBJ2-7; D is undetermined. The germline V and J ends were trimmed by 2 bases and 5 bases, with 22 bases remaining between them. The CDR3 length is 17 residues. Germline V gene data show CDR1 as PRHDT and CDR2 as FYEKMQ (reference sequence). CDR3 DNA sequence: TGTGCCAGCAGCTTACGGGCCCAGACGCTCCTACCTCACGAGCAGTACTTC. Protein sequence: CASSLRAQTLLPHEQYF.

The table lists this clonotype with many counts. CDR3 sequence: CASSLSIQGAANEKLFF. Here the CDR3 DNA reads TGTGCCAGCAGTTTATCGATACAGGGGGCGGCTAATGAAAAACTGTTTTTT. The genes are TRBV28 and TRBJ1-4; TRBD1 agrees at 9 bases. The CDR3 runs to 17 residues. V shed 1 base, J shed 3 bases, and the junction held 6 bases outside the gene matches. Germline V gene lookup returns CDR1 MDHEN and CDR2 SYDVKM.

In its sample, this clonotype was seen many times. DNA for the CDR3: TGTGCCAGCAGCGACCATTCTACCCTCCACTTT. Its translation is CASSDHSTLHF. The rearrangement joins TRBV9 to TRBJ1-6; D is uncertain. Germline values: CDR1 SGDLS, CDR2 YYNGEE. The CDR3 consists of 11 residues. V dropped 3 bases and J dropped 14 bases, with 9 bases sitting between them.

This clonotype was found many times. This sequence joins TRBV7-8 and TRBJ1-6; 7 bases agree with TRBD1. This CDR3 is built from 15 residues. J was trimmed by 4 bases and V by 5 bases; bases with no gene match: 5. Germline-derived CDR1 and CDR2 are SGHVS and FQNEAQ. The CDR3 DNA reads TGTGCCAGCAGCATGGGGGGACAGTATAATTCACCCCTCCACTTT. It translates to CASSMGGQYNSPLHF. The entire variable domain, with the rest obtained from reference TRBV7-8 and TRBJ1-6, is as follows: GAGVSQSPRYKVAKRGQDVALRCDPISGHVSLFWYQQALGQGPEFLTYFQNEAQLDKSGLPSDRFFAERPEGSVSTLKIQRTQQEDSAVYLCASSMGGQYNSPLHFGNGTRLTVT.

The table lists this clonotype with many counts. The CDR3 DNA is TGTGCCAGCTCACGGTCAGCCTCCTACGAGCAGTACTTC. This codes for CASSRSASYEQYF. This chain uses TRBV18 with TRBJ2-7, with D unclear. CDR1 is KGHSH and CDR2 is LQKENI in the germline V gene. The CDR3 totals 13 residues. Trimming pared 4 bases from V and 0 bases from J, leaving 7 bases between.

V usage is TRBV10-3 and J usage is TRBJ2-7; 7 nucleotides line up with TRBD2. Germline trimming cut 8 bases from V and 0 bases from J; bases unmatched to any gene: 4. Germline CDR1 reads ENHRY; CDR2 reads SYGVKD. The CDR3 covers 13 residues. In DNA form, the CDR3 reads TGTGCCATCGGACTAGACCACTCCTACGAGCAGTACTTC. Protein product: CAIGLDHSYEQYF.

This clonotype has ten or more counts. The chain employs TRBV11-2 and TRBJ2-3, with D perhaps matching TRBD2 (6 bases). Trimming left V 5 bases short and J 2 bases short, with 14 bases between. Germline CDR1 and CDR2: SGHAT and FQNNGV. The CDR3 is made up of 15 amino acids. CDR3: CASSAGTYLTDTQYF. The CDR3, as DNA: TGTGCCAGCAGCGCTGGGACTTATCTCACAGATACGCAGTATTTT.

This clonotype showed up just a few times. CDR3 in amino acids: CASDASGNYEQYF. CDR3 coding DNA: TGTGCCAGCGACGCTAGCGGGAACTACGAGCAGTACTTC. The chain employs TRBV6-1 and TRBJ2-7; the match to TRBD2 covers 9 bases. J lost 3 bases, V lost 8 bases, and 5 bases had no gene match. CDR1 and CDR2 from the germline V gene are MNHNS and SASEGT. The CDR3 length is 13 residues.

This clonotype was observed many times. The V and J genes are TRBV10-3 and TRBJ1-1; 8 bases map to TRBD1. Germline V gene lookup returns CDR1 ENHRY and CDR2 SYGVKD. V gave up 7 bases and J gave up 0 bases; unmatched junction bases: 4. CDR3 size: 14 residues. CDR3 sequence reads: CAITRGQMNTEAFF. The CDR3 nucleotides are TGTGCCATCACCAGGGGGCAAATGAACACTGAAGCTTTCTTT.

Worth noting for this clonotype: A much larger clone lies a single base off, so this may be a read error. This chain uses TRBV7-9 with TRBJ1-5; unclear D gene. The CDR3 covers 14 residues. In germline, CDR1 is SEHNR, CDR2 FQNEAQ (reference sequence). CDR3 protein: CASSLGQDGQAQHF. CDR3 DNA: TGTGCCAGCAGCTTAGGCCAGGACGGTCAGGCCCAGCATTTT.

The table lists this clonotype with many counts. V is TRBV7-2 and J is TRBJ2-7; no definite D call. The germline V gene has CDR1 SGHTA and CDR2 FQGNSA. The V gene lost 1 base and the J gene lost 6 bases, with 10 bases spanning the gap. CDR3 size: 13 residues. The CDR3: CASSLGPSAEQYF. The CDR3 DNA reads as TGTGCCAGCAGCTTAGGGCCATCGGCCGAGCAGTACTTC.

In its sample, this clonotype was seen many times. V usage is TRBV10-2 and J usage is TRBJ2-1, with 8 positions matching TRBD2. CDR3 length: 14 residues. V lost 6 bases and J lost 9; bases outside the gene matches: 10. In germline, CDR1 is WSHSY, CDR2 SAAADI. CDR3 DNA sequence: TGCGCCAGCAGCTCCGGGGGGGGGACGGGTGAGCAGTTCTTC. It specifies CASSSGGGTGEQFF.

In its sample, this clonotype was seen many times. The chain combines TRBV4-2 with TRBJ2-3, with 10 bases lining up with TRBD2. Looked up from germline, CDR1 is LGHNA and CDR2 is YNFKEQ. This CDR3 is built from 14 residues. Losses at the gene ends were 7 bases for V and 3 bases for J; bases not matched to a gene: 4. This chain's CDR3 is CASTLAGDTDTQYF. The CDR3 region has the DNA TGTGCCAGCACGCTAGCGGGAGATACAGATACGCAGTATTTT.

This clonotype was seen only a few times. Written as DNA, the CDR3 is TGCAGCGTTGAAACCCCCGGGACGGCTATCGGGACCCAGTACTTC. Its translation: CSVETPGTAIGTQYF. The chain employs TRBV29-1 and TRBJ2-5; D may correspond to TRBD1 or TRBD2 (5 bases each). This CDR3 is 15 amino acids long. Trimming left V 2 bases short and J 7 bases short, with 20 bases between. Germline V lookup: CDR1 SQVTM, CDR2 ANQGSEA. Filled out from reference TRBV29-1 and TRBJ2-5, the complete variable domain reads SAVISQKPSRDICQRGTSLTIQCQVDSQVTMMFWYRQQPGQSLTLIATANQGSEATYESGFVIDKFPISRPNLTFSTLTVSNMSPEDSSIYLCSVETPGTAIGTQYFGPGTRLLVL.